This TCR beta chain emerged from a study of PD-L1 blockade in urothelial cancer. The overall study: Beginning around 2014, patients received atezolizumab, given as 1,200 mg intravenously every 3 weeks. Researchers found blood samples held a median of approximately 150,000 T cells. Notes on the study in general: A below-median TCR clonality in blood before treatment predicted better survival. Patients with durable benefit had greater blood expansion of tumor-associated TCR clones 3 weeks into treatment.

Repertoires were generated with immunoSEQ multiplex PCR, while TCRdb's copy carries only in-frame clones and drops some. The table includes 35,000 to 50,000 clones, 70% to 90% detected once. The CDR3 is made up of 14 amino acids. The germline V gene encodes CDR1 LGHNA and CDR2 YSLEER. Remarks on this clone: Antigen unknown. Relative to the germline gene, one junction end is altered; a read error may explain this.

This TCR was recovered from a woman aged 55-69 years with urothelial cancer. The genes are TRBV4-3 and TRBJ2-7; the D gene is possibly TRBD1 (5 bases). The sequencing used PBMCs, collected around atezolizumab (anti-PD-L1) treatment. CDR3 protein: CASSEEDSSYEQYF. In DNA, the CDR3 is TGCGCCAGCAGCGAAGAAGACAGCTCCTACGAGCAGTACTTC.